This paragraph covers one TCR beta chain sequence. Under the authors' procedure: Nucleated cell number was recorded as an estimate derived from reference gene primer amplification. The data were produced by immunoSEQ multiplex PCR, yet TCRdb's version contains in-frame clones alone and is incomplete. That table gives V, J and clone size, and the DNA gave D and trimming. Found here are about 140,000 clones, about four fifths of them singletons; the top ten hold around 3.4%. This sample was included in a study of blood T cell repertoires in COVID-19. Overall study context: Specimens from acute and convalescent COVID-19 originated in the United States, Italy and Spain. Nucleic acid was either cDNA or gDNA, and it came from T cells, B-cell-depleted T cells, or PBMCs.

The junction had 6 bases not matched to a gene; V was cut back by 5 bases and J by 2 bases. Germline V gene sequence: CDR1 MNHEY, CDR2 SMNVEV (reference sequence). This CDR3 is built from 15 residues. The chain employs TRBV27 and TRBJ2-7; 10 bases line up with TRBD1. The specimen was peripheral blood. The receptor was isolated from a man between 65 and 80 years old who had recovered from COVID-19. CDR3 bases: TGTGCCAGCAGTCGACAGGGGGCGCGAACCTACGAGCAGTACTTC. Translating gives CASSRQGARTYEQYF.